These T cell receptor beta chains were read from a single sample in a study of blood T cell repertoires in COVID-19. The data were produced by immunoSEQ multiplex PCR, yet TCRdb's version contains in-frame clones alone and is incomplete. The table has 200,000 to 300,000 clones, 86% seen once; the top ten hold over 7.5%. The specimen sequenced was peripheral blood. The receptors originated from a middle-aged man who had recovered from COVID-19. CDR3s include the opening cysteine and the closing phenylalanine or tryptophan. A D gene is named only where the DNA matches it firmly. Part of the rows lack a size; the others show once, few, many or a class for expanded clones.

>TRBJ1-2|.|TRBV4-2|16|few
TGTGCCAGCAGCCAAGTAGGTACCGGGGGGAGTTATGGCTACACCTTC
CASSQVGTGGSYGYTF
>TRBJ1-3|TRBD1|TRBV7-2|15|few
TGTGCCAGCAGCTCAATTAAGGGACAGGGAAACACCATATATTTT
CASSSIKGQGNTIYF
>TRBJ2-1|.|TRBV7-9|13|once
TGTGCCAGCTTTAGGACAGCCAACAATGAGCAGTTCTTC
CASFRTANNEQFF
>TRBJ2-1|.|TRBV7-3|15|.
TGTGCCAGCAGCTTATTGGGGACTTATGGCAATGAGCAGTTCTTC
CASSLLGTYGNEQFF
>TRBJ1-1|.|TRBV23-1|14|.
TGCGCCAGCAGCCGTGGGCAGGCGAACACTGAAGCTTTCTTT
CASSRGQANTEAFF
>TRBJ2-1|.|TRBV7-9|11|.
TGTGCCAGCAGCTCTCCCGATGAGCAGTTCTTC
CASSSPDEQFF
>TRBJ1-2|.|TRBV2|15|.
TGTGCCAGCAGTGTCGACAACAGGGCACCCTATGGCTACACCTTC
CASSVDNRAPYGYTF
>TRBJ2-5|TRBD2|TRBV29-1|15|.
TGCAGCGTTGAATATAAGCGGGGGGTACAAGAGACCCAGTACTTC
CSVEYKRGVQETQYF
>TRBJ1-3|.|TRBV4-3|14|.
TGCGCCAGCAGCCAAGCCGGACAAGGAAACACCATATATTTT
CASSQAGQGNTIYF
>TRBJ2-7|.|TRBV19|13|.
TGTGCCAGTAGTATCAGCGGCACCTACGAGCAGTACTTC
CASSISGTYEQYF
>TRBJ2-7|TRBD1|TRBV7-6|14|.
TGTGCCAGCAGCTCGCGGGACAGGTTCTACGAGCAGTACTTC
CASSSRDRFYEQYF
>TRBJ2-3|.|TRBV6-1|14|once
TGTGCCAGCAGTGAAGCGGGGCTCACAGATACGCAGTATTTT
CASSEAGLTDTQYF
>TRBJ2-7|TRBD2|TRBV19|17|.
TGTGCCAGTAGTATACCTTCGGCGAGCGGGAGGCGGTACGAGCAGTACTTC
CASSIPSASGRRYEQYF
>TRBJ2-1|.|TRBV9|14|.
TGTGCCAGCAGTAGGCTAGCGTATGGGAATGAGCAGTTCTTC
CASSRLAYGNEQFF
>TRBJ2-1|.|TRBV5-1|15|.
TGCGCCAGCAGCTTGGAACAGAGCTCCTACAATGAGCAGTTCTTC
CASSLEQSSYNEQFF
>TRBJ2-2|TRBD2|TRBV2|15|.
TGTGCCAGCGGGGAAGCGGGAGGACCCACCGGGGAGCTGTTTTTT
CASGEAGGPTGELFF
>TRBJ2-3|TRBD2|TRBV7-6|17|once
TGTGCCAGCAGCCCTGGACTAGCGGGAGGGGGCCGTGATACGCAGTATTTT
CASSPGLAGGGRDTQYF
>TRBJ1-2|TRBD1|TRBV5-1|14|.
TGCGCCAGCAGCTTGGCCGGGGACAGCGATGGCTACACCTTC
CASSLAGDSDGYTF
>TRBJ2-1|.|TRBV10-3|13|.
TGTGCCATCGGCGGGACAGCCTACAATGAGCAGTTCTTC
CAIGGTAYNEQFF
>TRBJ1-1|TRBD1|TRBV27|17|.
TGTGCCAGCAGTGTGACACGACCGGACAGGGTGAACACTGAAGCTTTCTTT
CASSVTRPDRVNTEAFF
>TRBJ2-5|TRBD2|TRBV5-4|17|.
TGTGCCAGCAGCTCGGGACTAGCGGGTTCCACGGGAGAGACCCAGTACTTC
CASSSGLAGSTGETQYF
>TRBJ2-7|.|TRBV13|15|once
TGTGCCAGCAGCTCCCGAACAGGGTCAGCCTACGAGCAGTACTTC
CASSSRTGSAYEQYF
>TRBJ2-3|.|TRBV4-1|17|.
TGCGCCAGCAGCCAAGATCTTGGTCGGGGGGCTCTAGATACGCAGTATTTT
CASSQDLGRGALDTQYF
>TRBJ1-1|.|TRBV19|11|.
TGTGCCAGTATAGCGAACACTGAAGCTTTCTTT
CASIANTEAFF
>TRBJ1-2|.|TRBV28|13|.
TGTGCCAGCAGTTTGGGCAGACGGTATGGCTACACCTTC
CASSLGRRYGYTF
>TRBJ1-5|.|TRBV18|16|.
TGTGCCAGCTCACGACTCGCGGGCAGCAGCAATCAGCCCCAGCATTTT
CASSRLAGSSNQPQHF
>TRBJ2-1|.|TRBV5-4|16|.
TGTGCCAGCAGCTTGAACAGGGAGGGGATAAAGGGTGAGCAGTTCTTC
CASSLNREGIKGEQFF
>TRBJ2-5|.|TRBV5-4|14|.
TGTGCCAGCAGCACTAGATCCACTCAAGAGACCCAGTACTTC
CASSTRSTQETQYF
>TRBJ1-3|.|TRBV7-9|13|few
TGTGCCAGCAGTTTTCCTACTGGAAACACCATATATTTT
CASSFPTGNTIYF
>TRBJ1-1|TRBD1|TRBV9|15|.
TGTGCCAGCAGCGTAGATGACAGGGTGGCCACTGAAGCTTTCTTT
CASSVDDRVATEAFF
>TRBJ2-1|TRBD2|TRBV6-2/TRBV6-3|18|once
TGTGCCAGCAGTTACCAATTTCCACTAGCGGGAGTATACAATGAGCAGTTCTTC
CASSYQFPLAGVYNEQFF
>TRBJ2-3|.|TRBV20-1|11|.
TGCAGTGCTACTTTCGGAGATACGCAGTATTTT
CSATFGDTQYF
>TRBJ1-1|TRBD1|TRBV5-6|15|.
TGTGCCAGCAGCTTGGGACAGGGATTAGGCACTGAAGCTTTCTTT
CASSLGQGLGTEAFF
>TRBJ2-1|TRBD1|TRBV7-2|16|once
TGTGCCAGCAGCTTTCGCACGGGACAGGCCTACAATGAGCAGTTCTTC
CASSFRTGQAYNEQFF
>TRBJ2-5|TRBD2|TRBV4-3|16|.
TGCGCCAGCAGCCGGGGGCTAGCGGGAGGCCCGGAGACCCAGTACTTC
CASSRGLAGGPETQYF
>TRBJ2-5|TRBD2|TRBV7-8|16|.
TGTGCCAGCAGCTTGGGGACTAGCGGGAGAGGGGAGACCCAGTACTTC
CASSLGTSGRGETQYF
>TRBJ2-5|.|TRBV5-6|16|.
TGTGCCAGCAGCTTGGGGAGCGGATCCCGGTTAGAGACCCAGTACTTC
CASSLGSGSRLETQYF
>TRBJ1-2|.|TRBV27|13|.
TGTGCCAGCAGCGAAAGAGGGTGGTATGGCTACACCTTC
CASSERGWYGYTF
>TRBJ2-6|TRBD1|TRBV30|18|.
TGTGCCTGGAGTGTATTAGGACAGGCGAGCTCTGGGGCCAACGTCCTGACTTTC
CAWSVLGQASSGANVLTF
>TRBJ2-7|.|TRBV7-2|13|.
TGTGCCAGCAGCTTCCAAAGAGGGCTCGAGCAGTACTTC
CASSFQRGLEQYF
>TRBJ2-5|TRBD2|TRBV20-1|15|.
TGCAGTGCTAGTCCCGCTAGCGGTCTTCAAGAGACCCAGTACTTC
CSASPASGLQETQYF
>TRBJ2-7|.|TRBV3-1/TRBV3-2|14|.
TGTGCCAGCAGCCAAGAGCCGGGGAGCTACGAGCAGTACTTC
CASSQEPGSYEQYF
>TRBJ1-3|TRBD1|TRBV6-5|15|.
TGTGCCAGCAGAAGGGACAGTTTCTCTGGAAACACCATATATTTT
CASRRDSFSGNTIYF
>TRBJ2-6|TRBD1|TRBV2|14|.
TGTGCCAGCAGCGACAGGGCTGGGGCCAACGTCCTGACTTTC
CASSDRAGANVLTF
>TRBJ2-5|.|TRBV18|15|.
TGTGCCAGCTCACCGAGGCTGTCAGATCAAGAGACCCAGTACTTC
CASSPRLSDQETQYF
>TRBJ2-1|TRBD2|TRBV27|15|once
TGTGCCAGCAGCTCAGTCCGGGGGGGGCACAATGAGCAGTTCTTC
CASSSVRGGHNEQFF
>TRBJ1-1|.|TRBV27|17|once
TGTGCCAGCAGTTTATCCTTTCGACGGGGGGTGAACACTGAAGCTTTCTTT
CASSLSFRRGVNTEAFF
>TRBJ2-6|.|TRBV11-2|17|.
TGTGCCAGCATCCTTAGGGCGGGGATCTCTGGGGCCAACGTCCTGACTTTC
CASILRAGISGANVLTF
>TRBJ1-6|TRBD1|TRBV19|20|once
TGTGCCAGTAGTACGGACCGGGACAGGGGCGAGAGCTCCTATAATTCACCCCTCCACTTT
CASSTDRDRGESSYNSPLHF
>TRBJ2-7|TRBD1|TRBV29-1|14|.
TGCAGCGTCCCCCGACAGGGAAGCTCCTACGAGCAGTACTTC
CSVPRQGSSYEQYF
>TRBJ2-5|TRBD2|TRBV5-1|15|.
TGCGCCAGCAGCTTGGTGCTAGCGGGGGGGGAGACCCAGTACTTC
CASSLVLAGGETQYF
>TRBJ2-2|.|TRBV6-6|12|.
TGTGCCAGCAGTTACCTCAGGGGGGAGCTGTTTTTT
CASSYLRGELFF
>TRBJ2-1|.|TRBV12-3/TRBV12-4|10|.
TGTGCCAGCAGTTTTTCGGGGCAGTTCTTC
CASSFSGQFF
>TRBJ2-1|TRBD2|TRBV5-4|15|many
TGTGCCAGCAGTCATAGCGGGGGGGCCCGAAATGAGCAGTTCTTC
CASSHSGGARNEQFF
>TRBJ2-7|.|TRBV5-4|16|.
TGTGCCAGCAGCTTGGCTCGGGGGACCCGAGGGCGTGAGCAGTACTTC
CASSLARGTRGREQYF
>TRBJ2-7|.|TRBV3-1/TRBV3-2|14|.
TGTGCCAGCAGCCCCCGACAGGCCCCCTACGAGCAGTACTTC
CASSPRQAPYEQYF
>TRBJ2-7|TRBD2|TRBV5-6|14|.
TGTGCCAGCAGCTTCCCGGGACTAGCTTACGAGCAGTACTTC
CASSFPGLAYEQYF
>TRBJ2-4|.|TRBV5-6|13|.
TGTGCCAGCAGCTTGGGGGTTAGCTTTATCGAGTACTTC
CASSLGVSFIEYF
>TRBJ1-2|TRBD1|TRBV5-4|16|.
TGTGCCAGCAGCCCCTCTGGGACAGGGGGCAACTATGGCTACACCTTC
CASSPSGTGGNYGYTF
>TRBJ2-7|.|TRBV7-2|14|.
TGTGCCAGCAGCTTAGAAGTCGGGGGTTACGAGCAGTACTTC
CASSLEVGGYEQYF